The next 11 T cell receptor beta chains were all read from a single sample in a study of vaccination effects on CD4 cells after COVID-19. No antigen has been assigned to these receptors. Assay: immunoSEQ multiplex PCR; the TCRdb copy retains only in-frame clones and omits some. The table records about 45,000 clones, around 76% of them present only once. CD4+ T cell isolation took place after about 11 days of culture. Sequencing used CD4+ T cells from PBMCs cultured without peptide, obtained before COVID-19 vaccination. Receptor source: a human donor who had a prior SARS-CoV-2 infection.

The sample holds a few counts of this clone. This chain's CDR3 is CAISEGAGDDYGYTF. The DNA for the CDR3 is TGTGCCATCAGTGAGGGGGCAGGGGACGACTATGGCTACACCTTC. The rearrangement uses TRBV10-3 and TRBJ1-2; a weak D match, TRBD1 (6 bases). With 2 bases removed from V and 3 bases from J, the gap between germline ends came to 13 bases. The CDR3 runs 15 residues. Germline V lookup: CDR1 ENHRY, CDR2 SYGVKD.

The rearrangement joins TRBV7-8 to TRBJ1-5, with D hard to call. The germline V gene encodes CDR1 SGHVS and CDR2 FQNEAQ. Trimming removed 1 base from V and 0 bases from J, with 4 bases in between. The CDR3 runs 14 residues. DNA for the CDR3: TGTGCCAGCAGCTTAGGATATAGCAATCAGCCCCAGCATTTT. It is translated as CASSLGYSNQPQHF.

The V gene is TRBV10-3, the J gene TRBJ2-1; possible D gene TRBD2, 6 bases. V lost 6 bases and J lost 7, with 7 bases in between. The germline V gene has CDR1 ENHRY and CDR2 SYGVKD. CDR3 size: 11 residues. CDR3: CAIRGGNEQFF. CDR3 coding DNA: TGTGCCATCAGAGGAGGGAATGAGCAGTTCTTC.

The gene calls are TRBV5-1 and TRBJ2-3; the match to TRBD1 covers 9 bases. This CDR3 is built from 16 residues. In germline, CDR1 is SGHRS, CDR2 YFSETQ. V gave up 4 bases and J gave up 2 bases; unmatched junction bases: 8. The CDR3 loop is CASSRTGTGLTDTQYF. The CDR3 DNA sequence: TGCGCCAGCAGCAGAACCGGGACAGGGCTCACAGATACGCAGTATTTT.

The genes are TRBV6-1 and TRBJ2-3; no clear D gene. Germline CDR1 reads MNHNS; CDR2 reads SASEGT. The CDR3 extends over 13 amino acids. Trimming left V 1 base short and J 3 bases short, with 5 bases between. In DNA form, the CDR3 reads TGTGCCAGCAGTGAAGTGTGGACAGATACGCAGTATTTT. As protein: CASSEVWTDTQYF.

This clone came up a few times. This chain joins TRBV24-1 and TRBJ1-2, with TRBD1 as a possible D gene (6 bases). The CDR3 has 13 residues. Trimming shortened V by 9 bases and J by 6 bases, and 16 bases separated the two germline ends. Germline V lookup: CDR1 KGHDR, CDR2 SFDVKD. The CDR3 spells CATQQGQAHGYTF. The CDR3 coding sequence is TGTGCCACCCAACAGGGACAAGCTCATGGCTACACCTTC.

This clone turned up a few times. The rearrangement links TRBV6-2 or TRBV6-3 to TRBJ1-5; D not certain. The germline V and J ends were trimmed by 2 bases and 3 bases, with 8 bases remaining between them. The CDR3 extends over 14 amino acids. Germline V gene sequence: CDR1 MNHEY, CDR2 SVGEGT. The CDR3 nucleotides read TGTGCCAGCAGTTACACGCCTTTCAATCAGCCCCAGCATTTT. Amino acid sequence: CASSYTPFNQPQHF.

V usage is TRBV11-2 and J usage is TRBJ2-3; no clear D. The germline V and J ends were trimmed by 5 bases and 0 bases, with 15 bases remaining between them. Germline assignment: CDR1 SGHAT and CDR2 FQNNGV. The CDR3 is 16 residues long. CDR3 residues: CASSTRPRSSTDTQYF. CDR3 nucleotides: TGTGCCAGCAGCACACGACCCAGGTCTAGCACAGATACGCAGTATTTT.

This clone was counted once. The J gene is TRBJ1-4, the V gene TRBV9; 9 bases are a match to TRBD1. The V segment lost 2 bases and the J segment 2 bases; nucleotides outside the gene matches: 1. The CDR3 loop spans 15 amino acids. CDR1 is SGDLS, CDR2 YYNGEE, per germline. The CDR3 protein is CASSVGQGTNEKLFF. Written as DNA, the CDR3 is TGTGCCAGCAGCGTCGGACAGGGGACTAATGAAAAACTGTTTTTT. Using reference TRBV9 and TRBJ1-4 for the parts outside the CDR3, the full variable domain is DSGVTQTPKHLITATGQRVTLRCSPRSGDLSVYWYQQSLDQGLQFLIQYYNGEERAKGNILERFSAQQFPDLHSELNLSSLELGDSALYFCASSVGQGTNEKLFFGSGTQLSVL.

Comments on this clone: The junction departs from germline at one end; a sequencing error may be responsible. The chain employs TRBV5-6 and TRBJ2-1; TRBD2 matches 11 bases. Germline V CDR1 and CDR2: SGHDT, YYEEEE. This CDR3 region has 16 residues. DNA of the CDR3: TGTGCCAGCAGTTTGGGACTAGCGGTAAACTACAATGAGCAGTTCTTC. It translates to CASSLGLAVNYNEQFF.

The chain has TRBV5-6 and TRBJ1-6, with D unclear. CDR1 and CDR2 from the germline V gene are SGHDT and YYEEEE. Trimming stripped 0 bases from V and 0 bases from J, with 7 bases between. CDR3 length equals 16 residues. The CDR3 protein is CASSLGGTSYNSPLHF. The CDR3 DNA reads as TGTGCCAGCAGCTTGGGGGGTACCTCCTATAATTCACCCCTCCACTTT.